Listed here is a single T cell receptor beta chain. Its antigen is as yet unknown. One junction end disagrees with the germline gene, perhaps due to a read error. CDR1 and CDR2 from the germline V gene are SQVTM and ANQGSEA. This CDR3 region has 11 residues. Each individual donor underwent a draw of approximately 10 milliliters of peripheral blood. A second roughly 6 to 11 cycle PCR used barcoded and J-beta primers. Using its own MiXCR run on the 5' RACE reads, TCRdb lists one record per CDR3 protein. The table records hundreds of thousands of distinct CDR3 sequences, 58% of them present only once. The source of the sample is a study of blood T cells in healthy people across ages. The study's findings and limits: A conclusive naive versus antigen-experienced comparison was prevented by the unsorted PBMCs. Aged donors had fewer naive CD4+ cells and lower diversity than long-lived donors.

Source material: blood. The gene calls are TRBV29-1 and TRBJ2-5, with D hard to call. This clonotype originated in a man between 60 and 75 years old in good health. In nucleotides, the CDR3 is TGCAGCGTTGAGACCCTCGAGACCCTGTACTTC. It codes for CSVETLETLYF.